This entry is about one T cell receptor (beta chain). It has no known antigen specificity. Base quality data are lacking; no much larger clone is found one base away. These data come from a study of technical replicates of blood from a few donors (dated by TCRdb to between 2016 and 2019). To prepare the library, the immunoSEQ multiplex PCR assay was applied. TCRdb's version of the immuneACCESS table is confined to in-frame rearrangements and falls short of the full clone set. An unresolved V gene accounts for under half of the shortfall where checked; the remainder is of unknown origin. The sample table records more than 75,000 clones; approximately 86% of these occur just once. Clones ranked in the top ten supply approximately 5% of the sample. From the cysteine up to the phenylalanine, the CDR3 has a length of 16 residues. The kept DNA is CDR3 alone, 48 bases in frame from the first base.

The clonotype originates from a human donor in good health. Some clones in this sample may be carry-over from other donors' samples. Recombination connected TRBV21-1 to TRBJ1-3; the D segment call TRBD1 is taken from the table without a DNA check. TRBV21-1 is annotated as a pseudogene. The sample was PBMCs. The encoded CDR3 is CASSKIGARGILAIYF. The bases are TGTGCCAGCAGCAAAATCGGAGCCAGGGGAATTCTCGCCATATATTTT.